The 13 T cell receptor beta chains presented below share a single source sample, sequenced in a study of breast tumors, draining lymph nodes, adjacent tissues. The lymph nodes were axillary draining lymph nodes from breast cancer patients. TCRdb re-derived calls from the multiplex PCR reads in MiXCR, one entry per CDR3 protein. This sample yields about 230,000 distinct CDR3 sequences, of which 32% are seen a single time; approximately 1.4% belongs to the top ten. Sequencing input: axillary lymph node tissue. The receptors come from a female donor with breast cancer. Some clones in this sample may be carry-over from other donors' samples.

At least ten counts were recorded for this clonotype. The rearrangement links TRBV5-1 to TRBJ2-1; D unclear. The CDR3 totals 14 residues. Germline loops: CDR1 SGHRS, CDR2 YFSETQ. Trimming stripped 0 bases from V and 2 bases from J, with 6 bases between. This CDR3 is CASSLDPPYNEQFF. As DNA, the CDR3 is TGCGCCAGCAGCTTGGACCCCCCCTACAATGAGCAGTTCTTC.

In this sample, this clonotype turned up once. A much larger clone differs by one base, so this may be a read error. The rearrangement links TRBV5-4 to TRBJ2-4; maybe TRBD2 (6 bases). This CDR3 contains 15 residues. CDR1 is SGHNT and CDR2 is YYREEE in the germline V gene (reference sequence). The CDR3 protein is CACSLLAGLNNIQYF. CDR3 sequence (DNA): TGTGCCTGCAGCTTGTTGGCGGGGCTCAATAACATTCAGTACTTC.

The sample holds many counts of this clonotype. The CDR3 loop reads CASSAGTAGNTIYF. The CDR3 DNA reads as TGTGCCAGCAGCGCCGGGACAGCCGGAAACACCATATATTTT. The V and J genes are TRBV9 and TRBJ1-3; 7 positions match TRBD1. The CDR3 totals 14 residues. With V trimmed by 3 bases and J by 4 bases, 4 bases remained unmatched. Germline CDR1 SGDLS, CDR2 YYNGEE. Filled out from reference TRBV9 and TRBJ1-3, the complete variable domain reads DSGVTQTPKHLITATGQRVTLRCSPRSGDLSVYWYQQSLDQGLQFLIQYYNGEERAKGNILERFSAQQFPDLHSELNLSSLELGDSALYFCASSAGTAGNTIYFGEGSWLTVV.

The gene calls are TRBV7-2 and TRBJ2-7; 12 bases map to TRBD1. The trim removed 3 bases at V and 4 bases at J, leaving 4 bases unmatched. CDR3 length equals 15 residues. CDR1 is SGHTA and CDR2 is FQGNSA in the germline V gene. CDR3: CASSFRDRGQYEQYF. In nucleotides, the CDR3 is TGTGCCAGCAGCTTCCGGGACAGGGGGCAATACGAGCAGTACTTC.

Note on this clonotype: Without the conserved terminal phenylalanine or tryptophan, this CDR3 likely stems from a read error. The CDR3 here is CSVGGLAGGGTQYL. For the CDR3, the DNA is TGCAGCGTTGGGGGACTAGCGGGAGGGGGGACCCAGTACCTC. V gene TRBV29-1 combines with J gene TRBJ2-5; 16 nucleotides match TRBD2. Germline V gene sequence: CDR1 SQVTM, CDR2 ANQGSEA. The ends lost 4 bases at V and 7 bases at J; junction bases unmatched: 3. The CDR3 contains 14 residues.

This clonotype was observed at least ten times. The chain couples TRBV2 to TRBJ2-1; tentative D call: TRBD2 (5 bases). V lost 4 bases, J lost 5 bases, and 12 bases lay in between. Germline values: CDR1 SNHLY, CDR2 FYNNEI. This CDR3 comprises 14 residues. The CDR3 sequence is CASSGRATNNEQFF. DNA of the CDR3: TGTGCCAGCAGTGGTAGAGCGACTAACAATGAGCAGTTCTTC.

This chain's CDR3 is CASSFFQGHEKLFF. CDR3 DNA sequence: TGTGCCAGCAGTTTCTTTCAGGGTCATGAAAAACTGTTTTTT. The rearrangement links TRBV6-4 to TRBJ1-4; TRBD1 might be the D (5 bases). V shed 5 bases and J shed 6 bases, with 13 bases lying between them. The CDR3 consists of 14 residues. The V gene's germline CDR1 is MRHNA and CDR2 SNTAGT.

This clonotype came up many times. The rearrangement uses TRBV4-2 and TRBJ2-3; D call uncertain. Trimming shortened V by 0 bases and J by 6 bases, and 7 bases separated the two germline ends. Germline loops: CDR1 LGHNA, CDR2 YNFKEQ. The CDR3 loop spans 13 amino acids. The CDR3 sequence: CASSQDSVDTQYF. CDR3 in DNA: TGTGCCAGCAGCCAAGATTCGGTGGATACGCAGTATTTT.

This clonotype has at least ten counts. The chain couples TRBV5-1 to TRBJ2-3; 9 bases are a match to TRBD2. This CDR3 region has 16 residues. V shed 1 base and J 0 bases; nucleotides not matched to a gene: 3. Germline CDR1 reads SGHRS; CDR2 reads YFSETQ. CDR3 protein: CASSLRLAASTDTQYF. CDR3 DNA: TGCGCCAGCAGCTTGCGACTAGCGGCTAGCACAGATACGCAGTATTTT.

The chain is built from TRBV11-3 and TRBJ2-7, with D perhaps matching TRBD1 (7 bases). Trimming cost V 5 bases and J 3 bases, with 17 bases left between them. The length of the CDR3 is 15 residues. CDR1 and CDR2 (germline): SGHNT, YENEEA. The CDR3 reads CASSQTNRGGYEQYF. CDR3 sequence (DNA): TGTGCCAGCAGCCAAACCAACAGGGGAGGCTACGAGCAGTACTTC.

This clonotype was found many times. The J gene is TRBJ2-3, the V gene TRBV19; TRBD1 aligns across 9 bases. The V gene's germline CDR1 is LNHDA and CDR2 SQIVND (reference sequence). The length of the CDR3 is 14 residues. Trimming at V came to 5 bases and at J to 5 bases, leaving 5 bases not matched to a gene. Here the CDR3 reads CASSLQGAGDTQYF. As DNA, the CDR3 is TGTGCCAGTAGTCTACAGGGGGCAGGAGATACGCAGTATTTT.

As concerns this clonotype: This may be a read error: a much more frequent sequence differs by one nucleotide. The chain is built from TRBV5-8 and TRBJ1-2; 7 positions match TRBD1. Germline CDR1 SGHTS, CDR2 YDEGEE. The CDR3 is made up of 13 amino acids. Trimming cost V 3 bases and J 6 bases; bases outside gene matches: 5. The DNA for the CDR3 is TGTGCCAGCAGCTACGGGACAGCCGATGGCTACACCTTC. This gives the protein CASSYGTADGYTF.

The table lists this clonotype with many counts. The V gene is TRBV25-1, the J gene TRBJ2-1, with D maybe TRBD2 (6 bases). The CDR3 has 16 amino acids. V lost 1 base and J 7 bases, leaving 17 bases between the germline ends. Looked up from germline, CDR1 is MGHDK and CDR2 is SYGVNS. The CDR3 coding sequence is TGTGCCAGCAGTGAATTTTTTGGCGGGATGTTGAATGAGCAGTTCTTC. It translates to CASSEFFGGMLNEQFF.